This T cell receptor beta chain derives from a study of metastatic and nonmetastatic thyroid tumors. In the study overall: It was across blood and tumor or nodule tissue from malignant and benign thyroid patients that repertoires were compared. Findings of the study overall: Significantly greater TCR beta diversity was reportedly found in malignant thyroid tumors than in benign nodules (in blood and tumor).

Before thyroid surgery, none of the patients had received any treatment. In the original workflow: Clinicopathological groups supplied CDR3 differences that were used to build a distant-metastasis classifier for papillary thyroid cancer. TCRdb called clones again from the PCR reads with MiXCR. The V and J calls were not made by the authors but by TCRdb's processing. This sample has tens of thousands of clones, with 23% found just once. This clone was seen once. Its antigen is still unknown. The clonotype comes from a female donor with papillary thyroid cancer or a benign thyroid nodule (not recorded which). Some clones in this sample may be carry-over from other donors' samples. Material: blood.

CDR3 protein: CASSLHMTRSGDTQYF. The CDR3 nucleotides read TGTGCCAGCAGCTTACATATGACTAGGAGTGGTGATACGCAGTATTTT. The genes are TRBV7-8 and TRBJ2-3; weak D call: TRBD2 (6 bases). Germline CDR1 reads SGHVS; CDR2 reads FQNEAQ. The CDR3 is made up of 16 amino acids. Deletions cut 2 bases from V and 6 bases from J, with 18 bases between.